The 24 T cell receptor beta chains in this list originate from one sample, sequenced in a study of radiotherapy plus CTLA-4 blockade in lung cancer. Method: immunoSEQ multiplex PCR; TCRdb's copy keeps in-frame clones and lacks some. The sample lists around 100,000 clones, approximately 80% occurring once. The source material was peripheral blood, sampled from a patient treated with radiotherapy plus ipilimumab. The receptors shown here come from a human donor with non-small cell lung cancer that progressed on radiotherapy plus ipilimumab. Some clones in this sample may be carry-over from other donors' samples.

This sequence joins TRBV18 and TRBJ1-2; 9 positions match TRBD1. Germline V gives CDR1 KGHSH, CDR2 LQKENI. Unmatched junction bases numbered 9, after V lost 5 bases and J lost 2 bases. The CDR3 is made up of 16 amino acids. CDR3: CASSGDRAAINYGYTF. CDR3 sequence (DNA): TGTGCCAGCTCAGGGGACAGGGCAGCAATAAACTATGGCTACACCTTC.

The rearrangement links TRBV5-1 to TRBJ2-7, with D perhaps TRBD1 (6 bases). Per the germline V gene, CDR1 is SGHRS and CDR2 is YFSETQ. This CDR3 comprises 14 residues. Trimming took off 4 bases at V and 3 bases at J, with 14 bases between the two ends. The CDR3 reads CASSQERTVYEQYF. CDR3 DNA sequence: TGCGCCAGCAGCCAAGAAAGGACAGTCTACGAGCAGTACTTC.

The chain carries TRBV10-3 and TRBJ1-4; no clear D. V lost 4 bases and J 3 bases, leaving 9 bases between the germline ends. Germline loops: CDR1 ENHRY, CDR2 SYGVKD. The CDR3 is made up of 14 amino acids. CDR3 coding DNA: TGTGCCATCAGTGGGGCGGGTCCTAATGAAAAACTGTTTTTT. This translates into CAISGAGPNEKLFF.

This sequence joins TRBV2 and TRBJ2-7; D gene unclear. Germline assignment: CDR1 SNHLY and CDR2 FYNNEI. The CDR3 is 12 amino acids. Trimming shortened V by 6 bases and J by 2 bases, and 8 bases separated the two germline ends. The CDR3 region has the DNA TGTGCCAGCAGGGACCTTCCCTACGAGCAGTACTTC. Translated, it gives CASRDLPYEQYF.

The chain combines TRBV11-2 with TRBJ2-7, with 7 bases fitting TRBD1. CDR3 size: 14 residues. Germline values: CDR1 SGHAT, CDR2 FQNNGV. Trimming took 5 bases from V and 3 from J; bases not matched to a gene: 7. The CDR3 loop reads CASSPDRDSYEQYF. The CDR3 DNA is TGTGCCAGCAGCCCAGATCGGGACAGCTACGAGCAGTACTTC.

This chain uses TRBV7-2 with TRBJ2-7, with 7 bases fitting TRBD1. The V gene end was trimmed by 4 bases and the J gene end by 8 bases; junction bases not matched to a gene: 17. Per the germline V gene, CDR1 is SGHTA and CDR2 is FQGNSA. This CDR3 has 16 residues. The CDR3, as DNA: TGTGCCAGCAGCTCGTCATCACTTCGGACAGGTTTAAAGCAGTACTTC. Its translation is CASSSSSLRTGLKQYF. Full variable domain (outside the CDR3, taken from reference TRBV7-2 and TRBJ2-7): GAGVSQSPSNKVTEKGKDVELRCDPISGHTALYWYRQSLGQGLEFLIYFQGNSAPDKSGLPSDRFSAERTGGSVSTLTIQRTQQEDSAVYLCASSSSSLRTGLKQYFGPGTRLTVT.

The chain joins TRBV11-2 to TRBJ1-2; TRBD1 might be the D (5 bases). The germline V gene has CDR1 SGHAT and CDR2 FQNNGV. This CDR3 comprises 15 residues. Trimming removed 0 bases from V and 8 bases from J, with 16 bases in between. Written as DNA, the CDR3 is TGTGCCAGCAGCTTAGAAGGGTCTGCAGGGCGAGGCTACACCTTC. This translates into CASSLEGSAGRGYTF.

The V gene is TRBV5-1, the J gene TRBJ2-3; TRBD2 might be the D (5 bases). The CDR3 length is 15 residues. Trimming took off 0 bases at V and 5 bases at J, with 13 bases between the two ends. Germline V gene data show CDR1 as SGHRS and CDR2 as YFSETQ. CDR3 in amino acids: CASSLGGVSIDTQYF. The DNA of the CDR3 is TGCGCCAGCAGCTTGGGGGGAGTCTCTATAGATACGCAGTATTTT.

CDR3: CASSVAPRETEAFF. Here the CDR3 DNA reads TGTGCCAGCAGCGTCGCCCCACGGGAAACTGAAGCTTTCTTT. The chain carries TRBV9 and TRBJ1-1; D uncertain. V lost 2 bases, J lost 5 bases, and 13 bases lay in between. Germline CDR1 is SGDLS and CDR2 is YYNGEE. The CDR3 is made up of 14 amino acids.

The V gene is TRBV11-1, the J gene TRBJ2-6; D is unresolved. This CDR3 comprises 16 residues. Trimming took 5 bases from V and 0 from J, leaving 11 bases between them. CDR1 is SGHAT and CDR2 is FQDESV in the germline V gene (reference sequence). CDR3 nucleotide sequence: TGTGCCAGCAGCCTCGGACCGAACTCTGGGGCCAACGTCCTGACTTTC. It yields the protein CASSLGPNSGANVLTF.

This clone was seen only a few times. The chain's CDR3 is CASSIGGFDYGYTF. As DNA, the CDR3 is TGTGCCAGTAGTATTGGAGGGTTTGACTATGGCTACACCTTC. The V and J genes are TRBV19 and TRBJ1-2, with D uncertain. The CDR3 is made up of 14 amino acids. Trimming took 3 bases from V and 3 from J, leaving 11 bases between them. CDR1 is LNHDA, CDR2 SQIVND, per germline (reference sequence).

The chain combines TRBV7-2 with TRBJ2-6; no definite D call. From germline, CDR1 is SGHTA and CDR2 FQGNSA. The CDR3 spans 16 residues. The V end was cut by 1 base, the J end by 2 bases, with 9 bases between. This chain's CDR3 is CASSLGGTAGANVLTF. Here the CDR3 DNA reads TGTGCCAGCAGCTTAGGGGGTACTGCTGGGGCCAACGTCCTGACTTTC.

The chain is built from TRBV4-3 and TRBJ1-1; D possibly corresponds to TRBD1 (5 bases). Trimming removed 8 bases from V and 4 bases from J, with 20 bases in between. CDR1 is LGHNA and CDR2 is YSLEER in the germline V gene. This CDR3 region has 15 residues. The CDR3 reads CASGLEGRDRTEAFF. CDR3 nucleotide sequence: TGCGCCAGCGGGCTCGAGGGGCGTGACCGCACTGAAGCTTTCTTT.

In this sample, this clone turned up once. The chain combines TRBV5-1 with TRBJ2-1; 11 bases match TRBD2. Germline V gene data show CDR1 as SGHRS and CDR2 as YFSETQ. The CDR3 loop spans 17 amino acids. The V and J ends lost 4 bases and 1 base, in that order; junction bases with no gene match: 7. CDR3 DNA sequence: TGCGCCAGCAGCCCTAATAGCGGGGGGGCGTCCTACAATGAGCAGTTCTTC. As protein: CASSPNSGGASYNEQFF.

The table lists this clone with a few counts. The sample contains more than one DNA sequence encoding this CDR3. This rearrangement joins TRBV5-1 to TRBJ1-1; possibly TRBD1 for D (5 bases). The CDR3 contains 14 residues. CDR1 SGHRS and CDR2 YFSETQ come from the germline V gene. V lost 0 bases, J lost 0 bases, and 6 bases lay in between. DNA of the CDR3: TGCGCCAGCAGCTTGGCAGGGATGAACACTGAAGCTTTCTTT. Protein product: CASSLAGMNTEAFF.

This chain links TRBV7-2 with TRBJ2-3; possibly TRBD1 or TRBD2 for D (5 bases each). V lost 4 bases and J lost 13, with 15 bases in between. Germline V gene lookup returns CDR1 SGHTA and CDR2 FQGNSA. This CDR3 is 12 amino acids long. CDR3 residues: CASSSGLLGEYF. CDR3 DNA sequence: TGTGCCAGCAGCTCCGGACTCCTGGGGGAGTATTTT.

The chain uses TRBV6-1 and TRBJ1-4; no definite D call. V was trimmed by 1 base and J by 7 bases, leaving 13 bases between them. This CDR3 has 15 residues. Germline V CDR1 and CDR2: MNHNS, SASEGT. The DNA of the CDR3 is TGTGCCAGCAGTGAAGGTGGAGGGTGGAGTGAAAAACTGTTTTTT. Amino acid sequence: CASSEGGGWSEKLFF.

This chain uses TRBV7-8 with TRBJ1-4; TRBD1 aligns across 10 bases. CDR3 length equals 16 residues. Germline-derived CDR1 and CDR2 are SGHVS and FQNEAQ. J lost 10 bases, V lost 4 bases, and 12 bases had no gene match. For the CDR3, the DNA is TGTGCCAGCAGCTCAAGGGACAGGGGTACATTGGTAAAACTGTTTTTT. This codes for CASSSRDRGTLVKLFF.

The chain is built from TRBV6-5 and TRBJ1-2, with D hard to call. The germline CDR1 and CDR2 sequences are MNHEY and SVGAGI. Trimming took off 10 bases at V and 4 bases at J, with 19 bases between the two ends. The CDR3 consists of 14 residues. CDR3 amino acids: CATARVSLSYGYTF. As DNA, the CDR3 is TGTGCCACAGCTAGGGTCTCCCTGAGCTATGGCTACACCTTC.

The J gene is TRBJ1-6, the V gene TRBV2; D is possibly TRBD1 (6 bases). This CDR3 comprises 14 residues. V lost 7 bases to trimming and J lost 9 bases, with 16 bases between them. Germline lookup yields CDR1 SNHLY and CDR2 FYNNEI. Here the CDR3 reads CASILRGFGSPLHF. The DNA of the CDR3 is TGTGCCAGCATCCTCAGGGGTTTCGGTTCACCCCTCCACTTT.

This clone occurred once. The gene calls are TRBV5-1 and TRBJ2-7; D is unclear. There are 15 residues in the CDR3. The V gene's germline CDR1 is SGHRS and CDR2 YFSETQ. V lost 1 base, J lost 0 bases, and 11 bases lay in between. CDR3 residues: CASSLFSGYSYEQYF. The CDR3 nucleotides read TGCGCCAGCAGCTTGTTCTCTGGGTACTCCTACGAGCAGTACTTC.

This chain links TRBV7-3 with TRBJ2-1; D gene unclear. V was cut by 5 bases and J by 8 bases, with 13 bases left in between. CDR1 SGHTA and CDR2 FQGTGA come from the germline V gene. The CDR3 length is 13 residues. The CDR3: CASSPPSSDEQFF. CDR3 bases: TGTGCCAGCAGCCCACCGAGCAGCGATGAGCAGTTCTTC.

The V gene is TRBV5-4, the J gene TRBJ2-1; 8 positions match TRBD2. Trimming took 2 bases from V and 7 from J; bases not matched to a gene: 14. This CDR3 has 17 residues. CDR1 is SGHNT, CDR2 YYREEE, per germline (reference sequence). CDR3 coding DNA: TGTGCCAGCAGCTTCGACGGGGGGGGCTATGGTGGTAATGAGCAGTTCTTC. Its translation is CASSFDGGGYGGNEQFF. Looking up the rest from reference TRBV5-4 and TRBJ2-1 gives the full variable domain: ETGVTQSPTHLIKTRGQQVTLRCSSQSGHNTVSWYQQALGQGPQFIFQYYREEENGRGNFPPRFSGLQFPNYSSELNVNALELDDSALYLCASSFDGGGYGGNEQFFGPGTRLTVL.

The chain carries TRBV7-3 and TRBJ1-2; 9 bases line up with TRBD1. Trimming took 1 base from V and 7 from J; bases not matched to a gene: 7. The CDR3 extends over 15 amino acids. Germline V gene sequence: CDR1 SGHTA, CDR2 FQGTGA. CDR3 coding DNA: TGTGCCAGCAGCTTAAAAGGGACAGGGTTGGGTGGCTACACCTTC. Translated, it gives CASSLKGTGLGGYTF.